The source of this TCR beta chain is a study of identical twins. Points from the study as a whole: Modelling approaches yielded underestimates of out-of-frame TCR alpha sharing between monozygotic twins. Invariant T cells like MAIT and iNKT could partly confound the zero-insertion analyses.

Germline CDR1 and CDR2: LNHNV and YYDKDF (reference sequence). CDR3 size: 15 residues. The V end lost 1 base, the J end lost 2 bases, and 11 bases lay between the germline ends. Template switching (which added a universal primer site) was used, and cDNA carried unique molecular identifiers. TCRdb reprocessed the 5' RACE reads via MiXCR and lists one record per CDR3 protein. The repertoire consists of approximately 1.8 million distinct CDR3 sequences, with roughly a third occurring once and the leading ten covering 0.25% to 0.3%. Comment on this clonotype: Its antigen is unidentified.

The chain combines TRBV15 with TRBJ2-5, with a weak D call TRBD2 (6 bases). This sequence was found in a newborn girl in good health. The source material was cord blood. CDR3 residues: CATSRGASEQETQYF. The CDR3 nucleotides read TGTGCCACCAGCAGAGGGGCTAGCGAACAAGAGACCCAGTACTTC.